One T cell receptor beta chain is described in this entry. Antigen specificity is unknown. Trimming shortened V by 8 bases and J by 0 bases, and 10 bases separated the two germline ends. The CDR3 sequence is 13 residues long. Germline values: CDR1 MNHEY, CDR2 SMNVEV (reference sequence). Under the ViraFEST assay, PBMC were stimulated with viral peptide pools so that antigen-specific CD4+ T cells expanded. Sequencing was performed afterwards. Culturing for about ten days preceded CD4+ T cell isolation. Each participant received a vaccine that was either BNT162b2 or mRNA-1273, given as two doses. The healthy vaccine recipients, who had no prior SARS-CoV-2 infection, showed negative nucleocapsid antibodies. Researchers reported culturing approximately 2.2 million PBMC in each well, adding approximately 9.4 IU/ml IL-2 and roughly 11 ug/ml peptides. TCRdb's table, derived via immunoSEQ multiplex PCR, lists solely in-frame clones and lacks some. The sample holds 55,000 to 70,000 clones; under 85% are singletons and the top ten take around 0.9%.

The data stem from a study of vaccination effects on CD4 cells after COVID-19. Study conclusions and caveats: Clonal contraction was marked in infection- and vaccine-induced clones late after vaccination.

The clonotype was recovered from a human donor who received a COVID-19 vaccine. The chain uses TRBV27 and TRBJ1-1, with no clear D. Sequencing used CD4+ T cells from PBMCs cultured with HCoV-OC43 spike peptides, obtained after COVID-19 vaccination. Documented subset: HCoV-OC43 spike overlapping peptide pool stimulation. CDR3 protein: CASSELMNTEAFF. The DNA for the CDR3 is TGTGCCAGCTCCGAACTGATGAACACTGAAGCTTTCTTT.